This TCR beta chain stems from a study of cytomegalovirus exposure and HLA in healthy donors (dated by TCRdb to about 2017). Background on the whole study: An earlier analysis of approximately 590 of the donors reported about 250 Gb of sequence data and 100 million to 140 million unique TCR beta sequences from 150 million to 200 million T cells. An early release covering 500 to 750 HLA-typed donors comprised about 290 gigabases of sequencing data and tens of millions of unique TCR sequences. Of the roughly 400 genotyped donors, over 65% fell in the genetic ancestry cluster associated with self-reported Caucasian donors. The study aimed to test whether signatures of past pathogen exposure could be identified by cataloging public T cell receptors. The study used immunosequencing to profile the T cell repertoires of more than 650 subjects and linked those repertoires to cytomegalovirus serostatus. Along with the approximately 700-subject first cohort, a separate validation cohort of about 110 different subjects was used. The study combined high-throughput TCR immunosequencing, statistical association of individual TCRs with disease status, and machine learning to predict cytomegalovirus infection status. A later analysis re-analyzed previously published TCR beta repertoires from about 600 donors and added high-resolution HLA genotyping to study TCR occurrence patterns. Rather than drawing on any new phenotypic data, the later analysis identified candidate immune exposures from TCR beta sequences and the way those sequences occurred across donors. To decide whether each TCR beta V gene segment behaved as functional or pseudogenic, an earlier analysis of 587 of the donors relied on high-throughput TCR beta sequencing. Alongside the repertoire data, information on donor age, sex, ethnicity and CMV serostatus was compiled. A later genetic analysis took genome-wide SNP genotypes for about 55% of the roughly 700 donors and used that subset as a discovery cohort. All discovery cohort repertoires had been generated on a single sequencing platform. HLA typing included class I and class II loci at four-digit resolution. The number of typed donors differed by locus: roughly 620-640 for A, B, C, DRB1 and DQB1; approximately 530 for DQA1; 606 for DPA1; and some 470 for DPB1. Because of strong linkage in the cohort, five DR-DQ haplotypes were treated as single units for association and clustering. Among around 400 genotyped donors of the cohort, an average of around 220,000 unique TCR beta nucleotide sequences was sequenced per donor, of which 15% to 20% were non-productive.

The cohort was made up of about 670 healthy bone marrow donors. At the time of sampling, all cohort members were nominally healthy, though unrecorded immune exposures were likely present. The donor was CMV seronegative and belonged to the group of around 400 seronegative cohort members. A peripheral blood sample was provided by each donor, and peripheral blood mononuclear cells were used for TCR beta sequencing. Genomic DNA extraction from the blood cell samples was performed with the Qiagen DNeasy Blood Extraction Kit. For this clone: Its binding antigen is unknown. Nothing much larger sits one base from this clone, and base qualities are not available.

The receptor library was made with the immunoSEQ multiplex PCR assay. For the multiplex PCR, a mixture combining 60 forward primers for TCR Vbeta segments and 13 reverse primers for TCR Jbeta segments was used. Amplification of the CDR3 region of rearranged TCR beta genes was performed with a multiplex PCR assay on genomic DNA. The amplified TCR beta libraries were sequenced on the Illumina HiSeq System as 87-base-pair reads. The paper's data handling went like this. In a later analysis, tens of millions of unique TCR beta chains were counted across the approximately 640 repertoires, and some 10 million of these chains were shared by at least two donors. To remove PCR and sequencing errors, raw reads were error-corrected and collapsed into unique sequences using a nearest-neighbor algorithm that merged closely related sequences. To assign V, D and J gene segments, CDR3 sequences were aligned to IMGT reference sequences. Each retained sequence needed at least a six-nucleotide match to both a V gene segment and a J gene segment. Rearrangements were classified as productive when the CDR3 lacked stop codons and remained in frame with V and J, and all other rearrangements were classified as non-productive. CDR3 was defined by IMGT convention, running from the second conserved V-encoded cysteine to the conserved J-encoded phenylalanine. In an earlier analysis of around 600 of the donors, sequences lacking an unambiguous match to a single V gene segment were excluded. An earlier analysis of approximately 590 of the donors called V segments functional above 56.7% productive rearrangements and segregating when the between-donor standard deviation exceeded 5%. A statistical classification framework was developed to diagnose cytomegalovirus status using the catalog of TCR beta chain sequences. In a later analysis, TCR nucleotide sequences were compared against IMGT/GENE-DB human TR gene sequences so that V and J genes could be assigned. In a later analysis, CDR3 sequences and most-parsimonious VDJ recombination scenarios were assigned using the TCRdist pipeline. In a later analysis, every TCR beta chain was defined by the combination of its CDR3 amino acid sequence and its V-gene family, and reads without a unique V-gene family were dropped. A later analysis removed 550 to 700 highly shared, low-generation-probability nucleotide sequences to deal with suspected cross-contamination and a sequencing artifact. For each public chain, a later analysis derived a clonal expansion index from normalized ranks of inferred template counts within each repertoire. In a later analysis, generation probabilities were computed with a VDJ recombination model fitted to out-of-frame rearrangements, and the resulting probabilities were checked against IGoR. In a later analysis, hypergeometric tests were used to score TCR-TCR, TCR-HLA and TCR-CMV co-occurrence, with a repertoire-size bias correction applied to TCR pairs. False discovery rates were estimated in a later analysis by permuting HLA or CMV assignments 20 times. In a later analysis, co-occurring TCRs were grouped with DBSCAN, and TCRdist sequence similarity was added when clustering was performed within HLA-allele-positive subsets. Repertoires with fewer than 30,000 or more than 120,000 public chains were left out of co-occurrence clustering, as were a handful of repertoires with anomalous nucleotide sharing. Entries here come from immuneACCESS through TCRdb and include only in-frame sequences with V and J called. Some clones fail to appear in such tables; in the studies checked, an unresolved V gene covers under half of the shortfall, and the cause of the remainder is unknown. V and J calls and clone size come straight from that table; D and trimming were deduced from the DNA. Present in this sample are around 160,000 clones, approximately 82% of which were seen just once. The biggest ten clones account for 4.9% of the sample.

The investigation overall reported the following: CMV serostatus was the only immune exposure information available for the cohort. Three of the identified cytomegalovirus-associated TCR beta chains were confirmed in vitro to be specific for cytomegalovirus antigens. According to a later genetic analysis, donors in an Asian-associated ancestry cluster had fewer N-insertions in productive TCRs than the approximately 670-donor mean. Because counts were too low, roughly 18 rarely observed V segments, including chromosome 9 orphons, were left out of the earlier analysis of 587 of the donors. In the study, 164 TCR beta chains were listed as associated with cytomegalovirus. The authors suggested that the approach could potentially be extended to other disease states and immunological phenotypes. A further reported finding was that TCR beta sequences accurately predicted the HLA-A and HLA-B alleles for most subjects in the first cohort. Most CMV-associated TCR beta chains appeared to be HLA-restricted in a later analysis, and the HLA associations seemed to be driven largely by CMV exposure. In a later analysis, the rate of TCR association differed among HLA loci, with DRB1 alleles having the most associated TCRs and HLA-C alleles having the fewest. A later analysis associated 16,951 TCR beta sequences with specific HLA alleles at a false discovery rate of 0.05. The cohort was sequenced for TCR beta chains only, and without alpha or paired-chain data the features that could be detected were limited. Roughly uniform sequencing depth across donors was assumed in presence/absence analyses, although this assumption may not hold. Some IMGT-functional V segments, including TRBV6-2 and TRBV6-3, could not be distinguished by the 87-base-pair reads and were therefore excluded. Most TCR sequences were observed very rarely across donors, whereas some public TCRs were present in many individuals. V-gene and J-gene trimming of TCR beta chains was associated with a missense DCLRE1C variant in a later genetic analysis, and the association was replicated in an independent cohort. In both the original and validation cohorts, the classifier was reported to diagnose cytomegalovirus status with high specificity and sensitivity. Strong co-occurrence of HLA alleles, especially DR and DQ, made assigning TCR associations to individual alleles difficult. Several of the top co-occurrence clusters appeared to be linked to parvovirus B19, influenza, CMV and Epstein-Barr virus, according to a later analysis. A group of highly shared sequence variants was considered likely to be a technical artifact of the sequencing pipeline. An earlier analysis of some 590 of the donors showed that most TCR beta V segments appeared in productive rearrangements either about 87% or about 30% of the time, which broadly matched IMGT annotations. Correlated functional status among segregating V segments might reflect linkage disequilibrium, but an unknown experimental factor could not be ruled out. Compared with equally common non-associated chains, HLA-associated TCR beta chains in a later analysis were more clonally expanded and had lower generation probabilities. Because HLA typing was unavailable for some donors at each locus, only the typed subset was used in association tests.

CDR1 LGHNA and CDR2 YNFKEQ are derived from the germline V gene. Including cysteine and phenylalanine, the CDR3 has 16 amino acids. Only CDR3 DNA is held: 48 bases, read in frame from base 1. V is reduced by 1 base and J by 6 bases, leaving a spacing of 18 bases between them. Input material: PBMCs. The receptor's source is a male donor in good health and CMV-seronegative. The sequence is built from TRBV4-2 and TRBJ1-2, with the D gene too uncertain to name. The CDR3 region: CASSQGDGPGENGYTF. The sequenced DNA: TGTGCCAGCAGCCAAGGAGACGGTCCCGGGGAAAATGGCTACACCTTC.